One and the same sample provided the 5 T cell receptor beta chains below, sequenced in a study of CD8 T cells in ankylosing spondylitis. Study outcomes and limitations: Ankylosing spondylitis blood appeared to be characterized by a TCR beta motif of eight highly homologous variants.

TCRdb reprocessed the 5' RACE reads with MiXCR, giving one entry per CDR3 protein. The data contain fewer than 550,000 distinct CDR3 sequences, roughly 5.3% of them singletons. These receptors have no identified antigens. The sequenced material came from blood, either unsorted or a sorted T cell fraction (not recorded which). The receptors originated from a male donor with ankylosing spondylitis.

The J gene is TRBJ2-1, the V gene TRBV14, with D possibly being TRBD2 (5 bases). Between the trimmed V and J ends, which lost 2 bases and 6 bases, there was a span of 11 bases. This CDR3 is built from 14 residues. Per the germline V gene, CDR1 is SGHDN and CDR2 is FVKESK. CDR3 nucleotide sequence: TGTGCCAGCAGCCAACCGGGAATGGGCAATGAGCAGTTCTTC. This sequence encodes CASSQPGMGNEQFF.

This clonotype was recorded at least ten times. The chain couples TRBV29-1 to TRBJ2-2; no clear D. Germline values: CDR1 SQVTM, CDR2 ANQGSEA. This CDR3 comprises 12 residues. Trimming took off 6 bases at V and 3 bases at J, with 8 bases between the two ends. The CDR3 loop reads CSVRRYTGELFF. CDR3 sequence (DNA): TGCAGCGTGCGACGGTACACCGGGGAGCTGTTTTTT.

There are a few counts of this clonotype. V and J are TRBV27 and TRBJ2-5; 8 bases are shared with TRBD1. CDR1 and CDR2 from the germline V gene are MNHEY and SMNVEV (reference sequence). The junction had 7 bases not matched to a gene; V was cut back by 5 bases and J by 2 bases. CDR3 size: 15 residues. The CDR3 here is CASSMGTGLQETQYF. The CDR3 DNA follows: TGTGCCAGCAGTATGGGGACAGGATTACAAGAGACCCAGTACTTC.

This clonotype has ten or more counts. V and J are TRBV5-1 and TRBJ2-7, with 9 nucleotides matching TRBD1. The CDR3 runs to 14 residues. The V segment lost 4 bases and the J segment 5 bases; nucleotides outside the gene matches: 7. The V gene's germline CDR1 is SGHRS and CDR2 YFSETQ. The DNA for the CDR3 is TGCGCCAGCAGCCGGGGACAGGGAGGCAACGAGCAGTACTTC. This sequence encodes CASSRGQGGNEQYF.

This clonotype was found many times. The chain employs TRBV5-1 and TRBJ1-4; D is possibly TRBD1 (5 bases). The CDR3 loop spans 15 amino acids. CDR1 is SGHRS, CDR2 YFSETQ, per germline. The V end was cut by 1 base, the J end by 5 bases, with 12 bases between. The CDR3 DNA reads as TGCGCCAGCAGCTTGCAGGGAAGGCGGAATGAAAAACTGTTTTTT. Protein: CASSLQGRRNEKLFF.